The source of this T cell receptor beta chain is a study of OX40 agonist ivuxolimab in advanced cancers. Background on the whole study: Ivuxolimab was an agonistic, fully human IgG2 monoclonal antibody directed against OX40 (CD134), a costimulatory receptor. The purpose of peripheral TCRbeta sequencing was to test whether ivuxolimab changed TCR sequence diversity and led to clonal T-cell expansion. The paper describes the monotherapy dose-escalation part (N of about 52 patients) of the phase I trial of ivuxolimab. Intravenous ivuxolimab was administered to patients every 2 weeks at six dose levels: 0.01, 0.1, 0.3, 1.5, 3 and 10 mg/kg. Partial responses were achieved by three dose-escalation patients, of whom one had hepatocellular carcinoma and two had cutaneous melanoma. A male proportion of roughly 80% and a mean age of around 60 years, ranging from about 23 to 90, were recorded for the dose-escalation cohort. Among the roughly 52 dose-escalation patients, about 20 had hepatocellular carcinoma, approximately 15 melanoma, 9 renal cell carcinoma and 9 head and neck cancer. Patients were allowed to have had prior anti-PD-1, anti-PD-L1 or anti-CTLA-4 therapy, and 30% to 50% of the dose-escalation patients had previously received checkpoint inhibitors.

The trial excluded patients who had a history of autoimmune disease or were on systemic immunosuppression. Peripheral blood for TCR sequencing was drawn from every dose cohort at baseline, at cycle 4 day 1 and at cycle 7 day 1. Samples came from an open-label, multicenter, first-in-human phase I dose-escalation trial of ivuxolimab. Adults with locally advanced or metastatic melanoma, renal cell carcinoma, hepatocellular carcinoma or head and neck squamous cell carcinoma were enrolled in the trial. Before TCR sequencing, CD4+ T cells and CD8+ T cells were sorted from peripheral blood as separate populations. The sample holds one count of this clone. It has no known antigen specificity. One base away there is no much larger clone; base qualities are not given. CDR3 length: 14 amino acids, cysteine to phenylalanine. Just the 42-base CDR3 DNA is kept, in frame starting at base 1. Unmatched junction bases come to 1, with V trimmed by 4 bases and J by 4 bases. The germline V gene (reference sequence) specifies LNHDA as CDR1 and SQIVND as CDR2.

What the study reported, not specific to this receptor: Low levels of normalized T-cell clonal expansion were also shown by some nonresponding patients. In partial responders in the 0.1-3.0 mg/kg groups, normalized peripheral clonal expansion was found to be among the lowest, especially among CD8+ T cells. At doses of 0.1 to 3.0 mg/kg, clonal expansion of both CD4+ and CD8+ blood T cells was observed from baseline to week 6. After ivuxolimab, more expanded clones were found on average in CD8+ T cells than in CD4+ T cells. The antigen specificity of the clonally expanded peripheral T cells was not determined.

To sequence the TCRbeta CDR3 region, genomic DNA was isolated from the sorted cells. The immunoSEQ Assay was used to sequence the TCRbeta CDR3 regions. The source is immuneACCESS, and TCRdb retained only in-frame sequences with V and J called. Part of the clones is not carried over; for the studies checked, unresolved V genes explain less than half of this, and the remainder is unexplained. In this sample the table shows roughly 15,000 clones, approximately 78% of which occur a single time. The ten most abundant clones make up around 2.4% of the sample. Recombination joined TRBV19 with TRBJ1-5, and 10 junction bases match TRBD1. The sample in question was CD4+ or CD8+ T cells sorted from blood, obtained in a trial of the OX40 agonist ivuxolimab. The clonotype comes from an adult with an advanced solid tumor such as melanoma, head and neck, liver or kidney cancer. The DNA reads as follows: TGTGCCAGTAGTACGGGACAGGGGAATCAGCCCCAGCATTTT. Its protein reads: CASSTGQGNQPQHF.